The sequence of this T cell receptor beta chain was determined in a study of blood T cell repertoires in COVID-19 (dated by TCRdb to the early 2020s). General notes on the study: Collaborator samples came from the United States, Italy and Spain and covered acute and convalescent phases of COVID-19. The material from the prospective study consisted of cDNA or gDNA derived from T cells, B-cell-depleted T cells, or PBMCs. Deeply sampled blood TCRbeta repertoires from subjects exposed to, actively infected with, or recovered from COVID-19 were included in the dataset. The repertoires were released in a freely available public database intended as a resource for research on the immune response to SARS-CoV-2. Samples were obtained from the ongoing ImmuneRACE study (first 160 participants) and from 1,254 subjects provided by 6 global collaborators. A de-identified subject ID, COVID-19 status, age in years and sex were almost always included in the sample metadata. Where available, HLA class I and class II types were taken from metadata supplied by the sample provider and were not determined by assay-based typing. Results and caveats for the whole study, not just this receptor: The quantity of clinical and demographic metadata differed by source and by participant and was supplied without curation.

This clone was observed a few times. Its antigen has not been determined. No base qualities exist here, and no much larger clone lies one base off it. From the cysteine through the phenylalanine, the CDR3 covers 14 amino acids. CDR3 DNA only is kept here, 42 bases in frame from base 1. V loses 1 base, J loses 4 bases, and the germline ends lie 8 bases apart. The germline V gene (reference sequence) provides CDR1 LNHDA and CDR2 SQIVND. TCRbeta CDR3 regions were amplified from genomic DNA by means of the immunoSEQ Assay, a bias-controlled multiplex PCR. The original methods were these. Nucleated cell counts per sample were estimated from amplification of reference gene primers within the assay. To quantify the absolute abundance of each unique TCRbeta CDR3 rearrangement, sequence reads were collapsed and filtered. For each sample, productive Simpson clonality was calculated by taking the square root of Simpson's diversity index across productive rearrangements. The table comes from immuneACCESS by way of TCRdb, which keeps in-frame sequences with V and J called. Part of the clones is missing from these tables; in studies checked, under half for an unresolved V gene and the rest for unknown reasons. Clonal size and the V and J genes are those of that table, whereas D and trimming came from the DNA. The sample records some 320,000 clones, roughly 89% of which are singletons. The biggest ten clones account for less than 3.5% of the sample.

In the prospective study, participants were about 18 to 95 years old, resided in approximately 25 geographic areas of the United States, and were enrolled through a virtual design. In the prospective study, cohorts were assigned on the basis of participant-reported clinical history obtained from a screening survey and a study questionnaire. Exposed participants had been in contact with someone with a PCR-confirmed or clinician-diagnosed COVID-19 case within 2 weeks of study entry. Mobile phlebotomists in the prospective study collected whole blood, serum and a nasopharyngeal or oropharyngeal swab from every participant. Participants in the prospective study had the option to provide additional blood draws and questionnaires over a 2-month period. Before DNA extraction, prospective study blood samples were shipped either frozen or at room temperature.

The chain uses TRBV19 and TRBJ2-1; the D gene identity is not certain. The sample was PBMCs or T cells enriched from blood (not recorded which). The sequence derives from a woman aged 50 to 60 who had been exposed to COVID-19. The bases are TGTGCCAGTAGTATAGCCCCCGGGTACAATGAGCAGTTCTTC. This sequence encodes CASSIAPGYNEQFF. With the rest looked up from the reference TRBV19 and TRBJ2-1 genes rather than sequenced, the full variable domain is DGGITQSPKYLFRKEGQNVTLSCEQNLNHDAMYWYRQDPGQGLRLIYYSQIVNDFQKGDIAEGYSVSREKKESFPLTVTSAQKNPTAFYLCASSIAPGYNEQFFGPGTRLTVL.